This T cell receptor (beta chain) comes out of a study of cytomegalovirus exposure and HLA in healthy donors. Findings of the study overall: Later analysis indicated greater clonal expansion among HLA-associated TCR beta chains than among equally common other chains.

This clone was seen a handful of times. Its target is not known. 13 Jbeta primers and 60 Vbeta primers were used for the PCR. The repertoire was sequenced with immunoSEQ multiplex PCR; TCRdb's copy has only in-frame clones and lacks some. The sample lists approximately 72,000 clones; approximately 70% were seen once. The CDR3 sequence is 14 residues long. V lost 4 bases, J lost 8 bases, and 8 bases stayed unmatched. The V gene's germline CDR1 is SGHTA and CDR2 FQGNSA. The chain couples TRBV7-2 to TRBJ2-1; 7 bases line up with TRBD2. This receptor was obtained from a man in his forties in good health and CMV-seropositive. The material sequenced was PBMCs. The CDR3 sequence: CASSSHFAGDEQFF. CDR3 nucleotide sequence: TGTGCCAGCAGCTCGCACTTTGCGGGGGATGAGCAGTTCTTC.